The 13 T cell receptor beta chains in this list originate from one sample, sequenced in a study of blood T cell repertoires in COVID-19. Using immunoSEQ multiplex PCR, the repertoire was profiled, and TCRdb retains in-frame clones only, with some absent. The table records tens of thousands of clones, roughly 84% of them present only once. The material sequenced was peripheral blood. Receptors were obtained from a middle-aged man with acute or convalescent COVID-19.

The chain is built from TRBV9 and TRBJ2-7, with no clear D. Germline V gene sequence: CDR1 SGDLS, CDR2 YYNGEE. The length of the CDR3 is 13 residues. Trimming cost V 3 bases and J 2 bases, with 9 bases left between them. CDR3 DNA sequence: TGTGCCAGCAGCGGGGTAGCCCCCTACGAGCAGTACTTC. Translation gives CASSGVAPYEQYF.

V usage is TRBV28 and J usage is TRBJ1-4, with D perhaps TRBD1 (5 bases). Germline V CDR1 and CDR2: MDHEN, SYDVKM. The CDR3 runs 14 residues. Between the trimmed V and J ends, which lost 6 bases and 3 bases, there was a span of 11 bases. The CDR3 coding sequence is TGTGCCAGCAGCTTCAGGGACTCTAATGAAAAACTGTTTTTT. This translates into CASSFRDSNEKLFF.

The chain employs TRBV29-1 and TRBJ2-1; 7 bases agree with TRBD2. The ends lost 4 bases at V and 7 bases at J; junction bases unmatched: 7. The CDR3 has 13 amino acids. Germline CDR1 SQVTM, CDR2 ANQGSEA. The CDR3 loop is CSVVGGDRNEQFF. In DNA form, the CDR3 reads TGCAGCGTTGTTGGGGGGGACCGGAATGAGCAGTTCTTC.

The V gene is TRBV27, the J gene TRBJ1-5; TRBD1 matches 12 bases. This CDR3 has 16 residues. CDR1 MNHEY and CDR2 SMNVEV come from the germline V gene (reference sequence). V dropped 8 bases and J dropped 2; count of bases not matched to a gene: 7. CDR3 sequence (DNA): TGTGCCAGCGGGGGGACAGGGGGCTGGGGCAATCAGCCCCAGCATTTT. Amino acid sequence: CASGGTGGWGNQPQHF.

The chain has TRBV19 and TRBJ1-5; D unclear. The length of the CDR3 is 12 residues. V dropped 7 bases and J dropped 6 bases, with 10 bases sitting between them. CDR1 and CDR2 from the germline V gene are LNHDA and SQIVND (reference sequence). CDR3 protein: CASKEGGQPQHF. The CDR3 DNA sequence: TGTGCCAGTAAAGAAGGAGGTCAGCCCCAGCATTTT.

The chain recombines TRBV18 with TRBJ2-3, with a possible D match to TRBD2 (5 bases). Trimming shortened V by 4 bases and J by 4 bases, and 12 bases separated the two germline ends. The CDR3 has 14 residues. Germline loops: CDR1 KGHSH, CDR2 LQKENI. CDR3 bases: TGTGCCAGCTCACAGACTACGTTCCCAGATACGCAGTATTTT. Amino acids: CASSQTTFPDTQYF.

This chain links TRBV11-2 with TRBJ1-1; D is possibly TRBD1 (6 bases). In germline, CDR1 is SGHAT, CDR2 FQNNGV. V lost 3 bases to trimming and J lost 1 base, with 18 bases between them. The CDR3 spans 17 residues. CDR3 sequence (DNA): TGTGCCAGCAGCTTTATGGAATGGACAGCTCGGAACACTGAAGCTTTCTTT. It specifies CASSFMEWTARNTEAFF.

This chain uses TRBV2 with TRBJ2-7; TRBD2 matches 7 bases. The CDR3 is 12 residues long. V trimming: 8 bases; J trimming: 4 bases; junction bases outside the gene matches: 5. Germline CDR1 and CDR2: SNHLY and FYNNEI. CDR3 in amino acids: CASGLGLYEQYF. The CDR3 bases are TGTGCCAGCGGACTAGGTCTTTACGAGCAGTACTTC.

The count of this clone is one. V is TRBV9 and J is TRBJ1-2; tentatively, D is TRBD1 (6 bases). CDR3 length: 14 residues. V was shortened by 4 bases and J by 0 bases, with 10 bases between the two germline ends. Germline V gives CDR1 SGDLS, CDR2 YYNGEE. CDR3 DNA: TGTGCCAGCAGCCCACAGGGTTCTAACTATGGCTACACCTTC. Amino acids: CASSPQGSNYGYTF.

CDR3 amino acids: CASSQSGGAFPSNSPLHF. In nucleotides, the CDR3 is TGTGCCAGCAGCCAATCGGGGGGCGCCTTTCCCTCTAATTCACCCCTCCACTTT. The chain recombines TRBV7-9 with TRBJ1-6, with D possibly TRBD1 on 6 matching bases. The CDR3 loop spans 18 amino acids. Germline-derived CDR1 and CDR2 are SEHNR and FQNEAQ (reference sequence). Trimming cost V 5 bases and J 6 bases, with 23 bases left between them.

This clone was detected only once. J is TRBJ1-1 and V is TRBV10-1; 10 bases line up with TRBD1. The CDR3 has 12 amino acids. The germline CDR1 and CDR2 sequences are WNHNN and SYGVQD (reference sequence). After removal of 6 bases from V and 11 bases from J, the junction contained 6 bases not matched to a gene. The CDR3 reads CASSLGTGVAFF. As DNA, the CDR3 is TGCGCCAGCAGCCTTGGGACAGGGGTTGCTTTCTTT.

The chain couples TRBV4-1 to TRBJ1-6, with a weak D call TRBD1 (6 bases). The V end was cut by 3 bases, the J end by 9 bases, with 18 bases between. The length of the CDR3 is 16 residues. Germline V gives CDR1 MGHRA, CDR2 YSYEKL. The CDR3 protein is CASSQTDRSSSSPLHF. As DNA, the CDR3 is TGCGCCAGCAGCCAGACAGACAGGAGTTCGAGTTCACCCCTCCACTTT.

This chain connects TRBV7-9 to TRBJ2-2; a possible D gene is TRBD1 (5 bases). CDR3 size: 15 residues. Trimming left V 0 bases short and J 5 bases short, with 10 bases between. Germline-derived CDR1 and CDR2 are SEHNR and FQNEAQ (reference sequence). CDR3 sequence (DNA): TGTGCCAGCAGCTTAGCGCAGGGCAGGACCGGGGAGCTGTTTTTT. Amino acid sequence: CASSLAQGRTGELFF.